Listed below are T cell receptor beta chains from one sample, sequenced in a study of long-term antiretroviral therapy in people with HIV. Repertoires were generated with immunoSEQ multiplex PCR, while TCRdb's copy carries only in-frame clones and drops some. The profile covers about 24,000 clones, with approximately 88% appearing a single time and roughly 15% taken by the ten largest. This specimen consisted of unsorted PBMCs, obtained roughly 4.5 years after starting antiretroviral therapy. The source is a young man with HIV. Each CDR3 is given with its conserved first and last residue. Fields, in order: V gene, clone size, D gene, J gene, CDR3 DNA, CDR3 protein. A D gene is named only where the DNA matches it firmly. Expanded clones get a size class; other rows say once, few or many, or leave the size out.

>TRBV7-2|once|-|TRBJ1-5
TGTGCCAGCAGCCGCACAATCGGTGGCAATCAGCCCCAGCATTTT
CASSRTIGGNQPQHF
>TRBV6-5|few|TRBD1|TRBJ1-2
TGTGCCAGCTCAGGACAGGCCGACTATGGCTACACCTTC
CASSGQADYGYTF
>TRBV7-2|few|-|TRBJ1-5
TGTGCCAGCAGCTTAGGTTTAGGGAGCAATCAGCCCCAGCATTTT
CASSLGLGSNQPQHF
>TRBV30|-|TRBD2|TRBJ2-2
TGTGCCTGGAGGCTAGCGGGGGACAGAGGAACCGGGGAGCTGTTTTTT
CAWRLAGDRGTGELFF
>TRBV28|-|TRBD2|TRBJ2-1
TGTGCCAGCAAAGACTCGGCGGGGGGGAATGAGCAGTTCTTC
CASKDSAGGNEQFF
>TRBV27|-|TRBD2|TRBJ2-4
TGTGCCAGCAGTTTATTGGGAGGGCTAGCCAAAAACATTCAGTACTTC
CASSLLGGLAKNIQYF
>TRBV6-1|-|-|TRBJ1-5
TGTGCCAGCAGTCGGAGAGGAGATAGCAATCAGCCCCAGCATTTT
CASSRRGDSNQPQHF
>TRBV15|-|-|TRBJ1-1
TGTGCCACGAGGGGAACCTTGAACACTGAAGCTTTCTTT
CATRGTLNTEAFF
>TRBV2|-|-|TRBJ1-1
TGTGCCAGCACCCAATCTTGGGGGGACACTGAAGCTTTCTTT
CASTQSWGDTEAFF
>TRBV7-9|-|-|TRBJ2-7
TGTGCCAGCAGCTCCGAGTCACCTATCCCGGACAAAACCTACGAGCAGTACTTC
CASSSESPIPDKTYEQYF
>TRBV13|-|TRBD2|TRBJ2-7
TGTGCCAGCAGCTTTACTAGCGACAACTACGAGCAGTACTTC
CASSFTSDNYEQYF
>TRBV7-9|once|-|TRBJ1-1
TGTGCCAGCAGCCACATCCCGGACAAGGCCACTGAAGCTTTCTTT
CASSHIPDKATEAFF
>TRBV5-1|-|-|TRBJ2-5
TGCGCCAGCACCTACTTTCCCAGGGCGAAAGAGACCCAGTACTTC
CASTYFPRAKETQYF
>TRBV15|-|-|TRBJ1-4
TGTGCCACCACCCGTGCGCTAGGGGGTGAAAAACTGTTTTTT
CATTRALGGEKLFF